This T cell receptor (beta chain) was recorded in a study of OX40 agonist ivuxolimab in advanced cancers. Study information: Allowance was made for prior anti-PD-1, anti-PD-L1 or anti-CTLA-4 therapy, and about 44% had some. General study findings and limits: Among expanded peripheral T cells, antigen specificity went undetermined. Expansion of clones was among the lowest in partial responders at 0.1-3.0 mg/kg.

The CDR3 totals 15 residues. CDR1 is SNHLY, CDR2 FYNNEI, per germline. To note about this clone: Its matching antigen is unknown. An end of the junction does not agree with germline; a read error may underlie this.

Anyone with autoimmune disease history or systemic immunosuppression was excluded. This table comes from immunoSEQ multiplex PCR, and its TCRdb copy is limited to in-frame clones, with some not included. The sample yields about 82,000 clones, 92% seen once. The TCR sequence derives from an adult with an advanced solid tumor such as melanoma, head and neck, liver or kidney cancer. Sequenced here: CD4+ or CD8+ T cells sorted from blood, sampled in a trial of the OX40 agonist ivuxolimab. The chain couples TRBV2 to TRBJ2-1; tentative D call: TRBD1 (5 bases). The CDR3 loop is CASTEQVVTYNEQFF. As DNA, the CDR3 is TGTGCCAGCACTGAACAGGTCGTTACCTACAATGAGCAGTTCTTC.